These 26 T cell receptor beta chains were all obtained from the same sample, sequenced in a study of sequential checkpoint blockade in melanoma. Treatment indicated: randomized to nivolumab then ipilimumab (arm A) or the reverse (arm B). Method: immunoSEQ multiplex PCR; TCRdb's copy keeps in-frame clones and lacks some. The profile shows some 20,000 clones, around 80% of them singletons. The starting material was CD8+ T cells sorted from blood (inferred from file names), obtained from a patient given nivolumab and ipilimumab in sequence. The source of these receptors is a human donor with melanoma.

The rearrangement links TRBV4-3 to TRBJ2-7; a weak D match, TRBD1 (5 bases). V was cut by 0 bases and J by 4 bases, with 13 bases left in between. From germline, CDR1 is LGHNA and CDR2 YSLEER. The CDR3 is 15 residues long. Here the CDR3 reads CASSQDSGWGYEQYF. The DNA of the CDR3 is TGCGCCAGCAGCCAAGATTCAGGGTGGGGTTACGAGCAGTACTTC.

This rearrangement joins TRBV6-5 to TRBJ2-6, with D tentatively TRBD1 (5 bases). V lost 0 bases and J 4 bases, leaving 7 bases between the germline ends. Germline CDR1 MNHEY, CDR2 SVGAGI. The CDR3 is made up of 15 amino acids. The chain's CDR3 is CASSYSGVGANVLTF. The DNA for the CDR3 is TGTGCCAGCAGTTACTCAGGGGTCGGGGCCAACGTCCTGACTTTC.

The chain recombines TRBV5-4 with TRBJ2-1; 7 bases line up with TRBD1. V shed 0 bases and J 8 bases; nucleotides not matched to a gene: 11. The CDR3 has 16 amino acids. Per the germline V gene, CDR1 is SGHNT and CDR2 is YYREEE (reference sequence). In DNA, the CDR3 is TGTGCCAGCAGCTTGGGGATCGACAGGGTGGGGGATGAGCAGTTCTTC. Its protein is CASSLGIDRVGDEQFF.

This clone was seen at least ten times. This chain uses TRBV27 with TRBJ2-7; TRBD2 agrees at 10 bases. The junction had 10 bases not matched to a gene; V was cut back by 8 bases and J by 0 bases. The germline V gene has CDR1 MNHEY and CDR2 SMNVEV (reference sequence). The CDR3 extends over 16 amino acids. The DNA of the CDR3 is TGTGCCAGCGGGGGGCCGGGACTAGCGAACTCCTACGAGCAGTACTTC. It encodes CASGGPGLANSYEQYF.

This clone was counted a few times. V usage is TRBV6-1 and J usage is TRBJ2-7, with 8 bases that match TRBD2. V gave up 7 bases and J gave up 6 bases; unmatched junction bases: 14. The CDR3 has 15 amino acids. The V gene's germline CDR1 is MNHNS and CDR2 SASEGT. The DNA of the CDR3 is TGTGCCAGCACCTACTTAGGGACTAGAATCCGCGAGCAGTACTTC. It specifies CASTYLGTRIREQYF.

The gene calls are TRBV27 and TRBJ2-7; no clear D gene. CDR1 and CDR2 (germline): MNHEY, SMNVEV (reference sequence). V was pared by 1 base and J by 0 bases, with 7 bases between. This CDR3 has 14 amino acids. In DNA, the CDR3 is TGTGCCAGCAGTTTATTCGCAGGCTCCTACGAGCAGTACTTC. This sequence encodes CASSLFAGSYEQYF.

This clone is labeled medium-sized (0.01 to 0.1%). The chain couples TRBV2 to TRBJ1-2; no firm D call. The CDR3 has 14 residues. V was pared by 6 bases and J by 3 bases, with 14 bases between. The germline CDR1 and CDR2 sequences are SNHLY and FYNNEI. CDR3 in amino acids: CASRVQLNYYGYTF. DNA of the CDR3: TGTGCCAGCAGGGTACAGCTAAATTACTATGGCTACACCTTC.

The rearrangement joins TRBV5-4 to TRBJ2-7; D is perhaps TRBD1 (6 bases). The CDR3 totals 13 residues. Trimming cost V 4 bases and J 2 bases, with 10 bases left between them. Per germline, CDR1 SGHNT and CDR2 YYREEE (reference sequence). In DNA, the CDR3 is TGTGCCAGCAGCGCCGGGACAACCTACGAGCAGTACTTC. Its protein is CASSAGTTYEQYF.

CDR3 amino acids: CASSSLRTATDTQYF. The CDR3 coding sequence is TGTGCCAGCAGTTCCCTGAGGACAGCCACAGATACGCAGTATTTT. V is TRBV27 and J is TRBJ2-3; D perhaps matches TRBD1 (6 bases). CDR1 MNHEY and CDR2 SMNVEV come from the germline V gene (reference sequence). CDR3 size: 15 residues. Trimming pared 4 bases from V and 2 bases from J, leaving 13 bases between.

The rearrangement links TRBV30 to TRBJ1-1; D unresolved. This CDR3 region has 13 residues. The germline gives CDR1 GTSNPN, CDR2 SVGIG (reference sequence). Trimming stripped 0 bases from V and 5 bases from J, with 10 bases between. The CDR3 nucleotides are TGTGCCTGGAGTGTAGGAGGGCGGACTGAAGCTTTCTTT. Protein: CAWSVGGRTEAFF.

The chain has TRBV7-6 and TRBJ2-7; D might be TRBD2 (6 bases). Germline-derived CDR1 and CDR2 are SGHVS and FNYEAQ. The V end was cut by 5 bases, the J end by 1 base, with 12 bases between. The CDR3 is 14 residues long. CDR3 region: CASSAGTGSYEQYF. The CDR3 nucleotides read TGTGCCAGCAGCGCCGGGACTGGGTCCTACGAGCAGTACTTC.

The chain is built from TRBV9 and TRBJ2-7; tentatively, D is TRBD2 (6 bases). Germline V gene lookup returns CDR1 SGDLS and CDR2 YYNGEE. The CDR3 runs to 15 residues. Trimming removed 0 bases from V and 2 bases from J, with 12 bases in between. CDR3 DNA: TGTGCCAGCAGCGTAGAGACGGGGGAGACCTACGAGCAGTACTTC. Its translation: CASSVETGETYEQYF.

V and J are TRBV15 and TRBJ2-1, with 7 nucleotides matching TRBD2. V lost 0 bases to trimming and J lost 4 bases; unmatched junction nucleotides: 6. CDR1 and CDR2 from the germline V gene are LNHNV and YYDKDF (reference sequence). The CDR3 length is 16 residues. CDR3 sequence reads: CATSRDFQGGYNEQFF. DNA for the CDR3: TGTGCCACCAGCAGAGATTTCCAGGGAGGGTACAATGAGCAGTTCTTC.

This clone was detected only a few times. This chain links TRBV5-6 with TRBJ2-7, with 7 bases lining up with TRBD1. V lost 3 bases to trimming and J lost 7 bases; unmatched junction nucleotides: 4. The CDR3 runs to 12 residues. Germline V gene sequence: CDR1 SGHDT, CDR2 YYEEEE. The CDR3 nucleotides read TGTGCCAGCAGCTCACAGGGGCTAGAGCAGTACTTC. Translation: CASSSQGLEQYF.

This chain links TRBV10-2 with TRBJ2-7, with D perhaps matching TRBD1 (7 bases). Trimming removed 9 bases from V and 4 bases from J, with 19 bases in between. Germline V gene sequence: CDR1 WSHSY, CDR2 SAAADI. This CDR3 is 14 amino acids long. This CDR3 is CARTPEGQIYEQYF. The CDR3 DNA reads TGCGCCAGAACCCCGGAGGGACAGATTTACGAGCAGTACTTC.

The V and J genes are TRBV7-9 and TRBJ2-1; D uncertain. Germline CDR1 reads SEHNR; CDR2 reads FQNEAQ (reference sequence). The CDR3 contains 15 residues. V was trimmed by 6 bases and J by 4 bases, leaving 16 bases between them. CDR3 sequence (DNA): TGTGCCAGCAGGTTGGATGGAGCGCTATACAATGAGCAGTTCTTC. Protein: CASRLDGALYNEQFF.

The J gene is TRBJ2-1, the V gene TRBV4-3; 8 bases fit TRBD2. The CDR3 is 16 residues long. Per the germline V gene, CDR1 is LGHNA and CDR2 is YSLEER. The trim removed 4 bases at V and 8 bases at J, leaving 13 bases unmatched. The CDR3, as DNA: TGCGCCAGCAGCCCAGGGACTAGGACCTTTTCCCATGAGCAGTTCTTC. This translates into CASSPGTRTFSHEQFF.

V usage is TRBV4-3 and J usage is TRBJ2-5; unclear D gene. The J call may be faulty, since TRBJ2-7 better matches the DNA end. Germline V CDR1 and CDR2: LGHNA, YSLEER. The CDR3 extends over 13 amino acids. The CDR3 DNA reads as TGCGCCAGCAGCCAAAAGATACCCTACGAGCAGTACTTC. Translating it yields CASSQKIPYEQYF.

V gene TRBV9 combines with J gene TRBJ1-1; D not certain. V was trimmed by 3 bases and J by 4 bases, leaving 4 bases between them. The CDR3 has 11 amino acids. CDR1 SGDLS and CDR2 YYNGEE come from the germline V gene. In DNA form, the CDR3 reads TGTGCCAGCAGCGCGGGCACTGAAGCTTTCTTT. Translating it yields CASSAGTEAFF.

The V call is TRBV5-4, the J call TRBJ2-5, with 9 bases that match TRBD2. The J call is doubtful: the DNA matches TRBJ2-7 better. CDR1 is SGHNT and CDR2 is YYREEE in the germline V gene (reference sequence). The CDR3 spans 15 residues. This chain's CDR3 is CASSLATSGLYEQYF. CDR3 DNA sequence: TGTGCCAGCAGCTTGGCGACTAGCGGACTCTACGAGCAGTACTTC.

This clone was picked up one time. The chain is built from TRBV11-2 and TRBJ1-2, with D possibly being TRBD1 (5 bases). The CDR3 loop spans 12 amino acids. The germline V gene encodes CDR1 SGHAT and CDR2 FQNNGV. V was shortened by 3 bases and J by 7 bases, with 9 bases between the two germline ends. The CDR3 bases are TGTGCCAGCAGCTTCTCGGGGGGTGGCTACACCTTC. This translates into CASSFSGGGYTF.

The CDR3 coding sequence is TGTGCCATCAGTGAGTTGGGAGGTGGTGGCTACACCTTC. Its protein product is CAISELGGGGYTF. V and J are TRBV10-3 and TRBJ1-2, with unresolved D. Trimming took off 1 base at V and 7 bases at J, with 10 bases between the two ends. The CDR3 extends over 13 amino acids. Germline values: CDR1 ENHRY, CDR2 SYGVKD.

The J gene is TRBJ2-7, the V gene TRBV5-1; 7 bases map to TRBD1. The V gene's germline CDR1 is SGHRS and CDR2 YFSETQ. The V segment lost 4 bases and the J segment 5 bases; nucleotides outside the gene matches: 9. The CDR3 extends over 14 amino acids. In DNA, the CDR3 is TGCGCCAGCAGCCAGGGACAGCCCCTTAACGAGCAGTACTTC. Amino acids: CASSQGQPLNEQYF.

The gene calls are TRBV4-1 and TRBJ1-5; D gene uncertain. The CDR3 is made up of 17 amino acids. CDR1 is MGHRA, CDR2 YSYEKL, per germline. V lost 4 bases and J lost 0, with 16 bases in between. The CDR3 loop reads CASSPSRSRFSNQPQHF. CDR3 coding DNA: TGCGCCAGCAGCCCCTCAAGGTCGAGGTTTAGCAATCAGCCCCAGCATTTT.

The CDR3 loop is CASSSRQGDTYEQYF. The CDR3 coding sequence is TGCGCCAGCAGCTCCCGACAGGGGGATACCTACGAGCAGTACTTC. The J gene is TRBJ2-7, the V gene TRBV5-1; TRBD1 matches at 9 bases. This CDR3 is 15 amino acids long. From germline, CDR1 is SGHRS and CDR2 YFSETQ. Trimming at V came to 3 bases and at J to 2 bases, leaving 6 bases not matched to a gene.

Here the CDR3 DNA reads TGTGCCAGCAGCTTAGATCCAGGGTACCCCTACGAGCAGTACTTC. Amino acid sequence: CASSLDPGYPYEQYF. The chain has TRBV11-2 and TRBJ2-7, with D perhaps matching TRBD1 (5 bases). Germline loops: CDR1 SGHAT, CDR2 FQNNGV. CDR3 length: 15 amino acids. Trimming shortened V by 0 bases and J by 2 bases, and 11 bases separated the two germline ends.